This T cell receptor (beta chain) was recorded in a study of CXCR3-negative and CXCR3-positive naive CD8 T cells. Germline CDR1 and CDR2: SQVTM and ANQGSEA. This CDR3 region has 13 residues. Study-wide findings and caveats: TRBV-TRBJ usage was alike in naive CXCR3-negative and CXCR3-positive cells but differed in memory cells. When CXCR3-positive naive cells were set against CXCR3-negative naive cells, the former had more hydrophobic TRB CDR3s.

As to this clonotype: Its antigen is as yet unknown.

UMI-labeled TRB cDNA libraries were prepared by 5' RACE. From the 5' RACE reads, TCRdb lists one entry per CDR3 protein and no DNA. In total, the table holds around 8,600 distinct CDR3 sequences. V gene TRBV29-1 combines with J gene TRBJ1-2. The TCR comes from a human donor in good health. Some clones in this sample may be carry-over from other donors' samples. Source material: naive CXCR3+ CD8+ T cells from blood. Subset noted: CD45RO-CCR7+CD27+CD95- naive CD8+ T cells expressing CXCR3 (TNR3+). The CDR3 sequence is CSVVGGENYGYTF.